In its sample, the clone carrying this T cell receptor beta chain was seen many times. Its target is not known. J gave up 4 bases and V 8 bases, and 7 bases lay outside the gene matches. Germline assignment: CDR1 MDHEN and CDR2 SYDVKM. The CDR3 runs 13 residues. During construction of the library, unique molecular identifiers were attached to individual cDNA molecules for quantitative, reproducible TCR counting. Using its own MiXCR run on the RACE reads, TCRdb lists one record per CDR3 protein. The table lists 300,000 to 450,000 distinct CDR3 sequences, around 5% of them singletons, with under 3% in the top ten. The time point denotes: patch test 1, 2 weeks after DPC sensitization. The treatment denotes: therapeutic diphenylcyclopropenone sensitization with weekly scalp DPC. The data were taken from a study of human T cells and chemical hapten exposure. Study-level information: Epicutaneous patch tests delivered 0.01% DPC to the upper back, with evaluation at 6 days.

Whole-study findings and limits: Patch test score was positively correlated with the counts of PT1 expanded TCRs.

The sequences come from whole blood, collected in connection with sensitization to the hapten diphenylcyclopropenone (DPC). This receptor was taken from a woman in her 50s with alopecia areata. Some clones in this sample may be carry-over from other donors' samples. The chain links TRBV28 to TRBJ2-7; 8 bases agree with TRBD2. In nucleotides, the CDR3 is TGTGCCAGCTCCGAGCGGGAGAGGTACGAGCAGTACTTC. Encoded protein: CASSERERYEQYF.